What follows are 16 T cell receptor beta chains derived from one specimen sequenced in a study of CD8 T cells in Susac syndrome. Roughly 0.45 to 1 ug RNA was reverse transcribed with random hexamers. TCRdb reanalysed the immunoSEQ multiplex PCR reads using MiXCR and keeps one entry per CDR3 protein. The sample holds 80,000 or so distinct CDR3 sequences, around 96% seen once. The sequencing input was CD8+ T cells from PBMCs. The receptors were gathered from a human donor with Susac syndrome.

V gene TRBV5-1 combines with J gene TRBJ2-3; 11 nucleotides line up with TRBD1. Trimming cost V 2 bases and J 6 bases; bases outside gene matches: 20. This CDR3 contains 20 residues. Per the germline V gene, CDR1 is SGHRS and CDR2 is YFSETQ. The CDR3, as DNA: TGCGCCAGCAGCTTTCACCCCGGGACAGGGGGTCACCAATTGCGGGATACGCAGTATTTT. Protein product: CASSFHPGTGGHQLRDTQYF.

The CDR3 DNA reads TGTGCCAGCAGCCAAGATGGGACAGCCTACGAGCAGTACTTC. Its translation: CASSQDGTAYEQYF. The V and J genes are TRBV14 and TRBJ2-7, with 7 bases fitting TRBD1. This CDR3 is 14 amino acids long. Germline V gives CDR1 SGHDN, CDR2 FVKESK. V lost 0 bases to trimming and J lost 2 bases; unmatched junction nucleotides: 1.

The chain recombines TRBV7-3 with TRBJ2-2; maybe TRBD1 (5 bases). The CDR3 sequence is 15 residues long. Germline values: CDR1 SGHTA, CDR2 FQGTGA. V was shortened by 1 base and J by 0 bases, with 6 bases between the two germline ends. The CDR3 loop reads CASSLKQANTGELFF. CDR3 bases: TGTGCCAGCAGCTTAAAACAGGCGAACACCGGGGAGCTGTTTTTT.

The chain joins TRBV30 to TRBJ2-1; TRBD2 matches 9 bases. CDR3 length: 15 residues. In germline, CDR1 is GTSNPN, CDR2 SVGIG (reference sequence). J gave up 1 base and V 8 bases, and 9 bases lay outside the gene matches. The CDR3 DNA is TGTGCCGGGGCGGGAGGGCCGTCGTCCTACAATGAGCAGTTCTTC. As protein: CAGAGGPSSYNEQFF.

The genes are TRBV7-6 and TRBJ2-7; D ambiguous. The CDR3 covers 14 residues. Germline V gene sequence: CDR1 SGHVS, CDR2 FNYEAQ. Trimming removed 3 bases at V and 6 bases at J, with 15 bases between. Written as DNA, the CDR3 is TGTGCCAGCAGCTTTGGGGTGGAGCGTTCCGAGCAGTACTTC. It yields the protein CASSFGVERSEQYF.

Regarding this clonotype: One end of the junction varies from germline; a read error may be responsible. The CDR3 DNA follows: TGTGCCAGCAGCATAGCAGGACAGGGCGTTAATACTGAAGCTTTCTTT. This sequence encodes CASSIAGQGVNTEAFF. The chain recombines TRBV7-8 with TRBJ1-1; 8 nucleotides match TRBD1. Germline-derived CDR1 and CDR2 are SGHVS and FQNEAQ. The CDR3 sequence is 16 residues long.

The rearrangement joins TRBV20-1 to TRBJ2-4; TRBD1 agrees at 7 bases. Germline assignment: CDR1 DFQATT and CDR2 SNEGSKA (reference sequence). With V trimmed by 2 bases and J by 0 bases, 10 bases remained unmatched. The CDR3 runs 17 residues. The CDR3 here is CSARLTGTVIAKNIQYF. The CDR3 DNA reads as TGCAGTGCTAGACTAACGGGGACAGTGATAGCCAAAAACATTCAGTACTTC.

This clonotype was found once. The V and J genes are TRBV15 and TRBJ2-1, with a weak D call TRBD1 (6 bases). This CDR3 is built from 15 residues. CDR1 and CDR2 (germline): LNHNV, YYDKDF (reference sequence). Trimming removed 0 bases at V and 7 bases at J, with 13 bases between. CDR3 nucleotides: TGTGCCACCAGCAGAGATCTGGGGGCAGGGAATGAGCAGTTCTTC. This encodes CATSRDLGAGNEQFF.

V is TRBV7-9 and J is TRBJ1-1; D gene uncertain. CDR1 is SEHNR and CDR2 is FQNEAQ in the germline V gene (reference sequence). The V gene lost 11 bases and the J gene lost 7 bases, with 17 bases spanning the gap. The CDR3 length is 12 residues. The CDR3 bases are TGTGCCCTTTCGGGCGCGCAGGTTGAAGCTTTCTTT. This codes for CALSGAQVEAFF. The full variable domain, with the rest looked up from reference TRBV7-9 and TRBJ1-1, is DTGVSQNPRHKITKRGQNVTFRCDPISEHNRLYWYRQTLGQGPEFLTYFQNEAQLEKSRLLSDRFSAERPKGSFSTLEIQRTEQGDSAMYLCALSGAQVEAFFGQGTRLTVV.

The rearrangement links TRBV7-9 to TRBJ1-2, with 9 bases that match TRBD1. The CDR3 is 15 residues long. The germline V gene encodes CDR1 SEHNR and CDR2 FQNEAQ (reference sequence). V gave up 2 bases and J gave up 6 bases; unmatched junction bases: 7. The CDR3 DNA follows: TGTGCCAGCAGCTTAAGCGGACAGGGGAAGGATGGCTACACCTTC. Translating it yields CASSLSGQGKDGYTF.

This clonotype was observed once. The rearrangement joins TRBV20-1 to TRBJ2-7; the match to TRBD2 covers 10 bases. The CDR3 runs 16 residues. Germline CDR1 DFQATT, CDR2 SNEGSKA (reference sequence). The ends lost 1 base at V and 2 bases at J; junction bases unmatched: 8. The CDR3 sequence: CSARGLAGKLTYEQYV. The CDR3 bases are TGCAGTGCTAGAGGACTAGCGGGCAAGCTAACCTACGAGCAGTACGTC.

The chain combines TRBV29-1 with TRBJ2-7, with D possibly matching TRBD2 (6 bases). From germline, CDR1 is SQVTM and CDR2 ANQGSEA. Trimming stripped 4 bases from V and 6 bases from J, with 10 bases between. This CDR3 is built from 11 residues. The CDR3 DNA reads TGCAGCGTTGGGGAGGCGGGCGAGCAGTACTTC. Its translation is CSVGEAGEQYF.

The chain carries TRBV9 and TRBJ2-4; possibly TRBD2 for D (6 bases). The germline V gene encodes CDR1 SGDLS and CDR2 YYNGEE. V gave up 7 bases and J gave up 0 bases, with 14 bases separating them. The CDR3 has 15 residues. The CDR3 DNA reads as TGTGCCAGCCGCGCGGGGAACAAAGCCAAAAACATTCAGTACTTC. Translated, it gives CASRAGNKAKNIQYF.

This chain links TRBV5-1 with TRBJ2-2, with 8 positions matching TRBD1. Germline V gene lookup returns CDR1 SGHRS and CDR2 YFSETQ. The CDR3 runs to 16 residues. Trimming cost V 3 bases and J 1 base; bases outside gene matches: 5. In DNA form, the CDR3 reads TGCGCCAGCAGCTCGGAGGACAGGGTGAACACCGGGGAGCTGTTTTTT. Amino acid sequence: CASSSEDRVNTGELFF.

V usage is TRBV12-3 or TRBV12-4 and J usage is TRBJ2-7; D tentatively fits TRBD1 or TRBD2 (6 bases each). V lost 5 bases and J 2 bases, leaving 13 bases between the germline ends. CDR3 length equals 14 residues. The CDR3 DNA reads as TGTGCCAGCAGTGCCGGGGGCCTCACCTACGAGCAGTACTTC. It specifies CASSAGGLTYEQYF.

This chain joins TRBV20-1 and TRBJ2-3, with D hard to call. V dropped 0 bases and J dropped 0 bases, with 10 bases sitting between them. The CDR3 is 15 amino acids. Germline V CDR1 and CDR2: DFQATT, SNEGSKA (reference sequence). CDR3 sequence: CSAREVGSSTDTQYF. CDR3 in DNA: TGCAGTGCTAGAGAAGTGGGATCTAGCACAGATACGCAGTATTTT.